This TCR beta chain is drawn from a study of a mutant IDH1 vaccine in newly diagnosed glioma. About the research overall: V12 came at week 35, V13 at week 47. Study conclusions and caveats: In just under 95% of patients, immune responses induced by the vaccine occurred. The authors found pseudoprogression apparently unrelated to changes in top peripheral T cell clonotypes.

TCRdb's table, derived via immunoSEQ multiplex PCR, lists solely in-frame clones and lacks some. This sample yields 75,000 to 95,000 clones, of which roughly nine tenths are seen a single time; 0.75% to 0.95% belongs to the top ten. As concerns this clone: Its antigen remains unidentified.

Germline assignment: CDR1 SGHRS and CDR2 YFSETQ. The V segment lost 2 bases and the J segment 1 base; nucleotides outside the gene matches: 2. The CDR3 runs to 15 residues. As for time point: week 47, end of study. Every vaccine dose comprised 300 ug of mutant IDH1 20-mer peptide plus topical imiquimod. Donors harbored newly found WHO grade 3 or 4 IDH1-mutant, ATRX-lost astrocytomas. This TCR was recovered from a woman between 45 and 60 years old with glioma. Material: PBMCs, obtained from a glioma patient whose treatment included an IDH1 peptide vaccine. The chain has TRBV5-1 and TRBJ1-3; 8 positions agree with TRBD1. The CDR3 here is CASSLTGGSGNTIYF. The CDR3 coding sequence is TGCGCCAGCAGCTTAACAGGGGGATCTGGAAACACCATATATTTT.